The clone carrying this T cell receptor beta chain occurred a few times. What it recognizes is unknown. Stated time point: patch test 3, about 24 weeks after DPC sensitization. This sample's treatment: therapeutic diphenylcyclopropenone sensitization with weekly scalp DPC. Each CDR3 protein gets one entry after TCRdb re-called the RACE reads with MiXCR. The sample records 150,000 to 200,000 distinct CDR3 sequences, around a quarter being singletons. The sample comes from a study of human T cells and chemical hapten exposure. For the study at large: Patch tests containing 0.01% DPC, applied to the upper back, were read at 6 days. Overall study results and limits: Among expanded TCRs, significantly more large CDR3 similarity clusters formed than among controls.

The CDR3 extends over 15 amino acids. V dropped 4 bases and J dropped 1 base, with 12 bases sitting between them. CDR1 and CDR2 (germline): SGHRS, YFSETQ. This sequence was found in a woman younger than 30 with alopecia areata. Some clones in this sample may be carry-over from other donors' samples. The sample here was whole blood, taken in connection with sensitization to the hapten diphenylcyclopropenone (DPC). V gene TRBV5-1 combines with J gene TRBJ2-1, with D uncertain. The CDR3 nucleotides are TGCGCCAGCAGCCCTGGCGCGTCGTCCTACAATGAGCAGTTCTTC. It is translated as CASSPGASSYNEQFF.